This TCR beta chain was captured in a study of PD-1 blockade in classical Hodgkin lymphoma. Relapse after autologous stem cell transplantation occurred in every patient, and brentuximab vedotin exposure varied. Regarding this clone: The antigen is undetermined.

Study-level findings and limits: Underlying causes for the observed repertoire differences were not defined, possibly disease activity or prior therapy. Relapsed/refractory patients reportedly had the lowest baseline TCR diversity, below newly diagnosed patients, who were below healthy donors.

Libraries were prepared by immunoSEQ multiplex PCR; TCRdb keeps only in-frame clonotypes and omits some of them. The repertoire holds 9,000 to 10,000 clones, with around nine tenths as singletons. The origin of this receptor is a human donor with classical Hodgkin lymphoma. The sequencing here drew on peripheral blood mononuclear cells (PBMCs), taken at baseline.

The CDR3 sequence is CASSFGGSLRRGETQYF. In DNA, the CDR3 is TGTGCCAGCAGTTTTGGGGGATCGCTCAGGAGGGGAGAGACCCAGTACTTC. The chain combines TRBV27 with TRBJ2-5; tentative D call: TRBD2 (6 bases). The CDR3 sequence is 17 residues long. The germline V and J ends were trimmed by 3 bases and 4 bases, with 21 bases remaining between them. Germline assignment: CDR1 MNHEY and CDR2 SMNVEV (reference sequence).